The clone carrying this T cell receptor (beta chain) showed up just a few times. Antigen unknown. This sample stems from a study of PD-L1 blockade in urothelial cancer. Notes on the study in general: Pretreatment TCR clonality in blood under the median foretold superior survival.

This CDR3 has 16 residues. The V gene's germline CDR1 is MGHRA and CDR2 YSYEKL. J lost 1 base, V lost 4 bases, and 5 bases had no gene match. Every PCR got spiked synthetic TCR analog templates. The protocol was immunoSEQ multiplex PCR, while the TCRdb copy is restricted to in-frame clones and leaves out a portion. Among 100,000 or so clones listed, around 82% were seen once. The chain couples TRBV4-1 to TRBJ2-2; 8 nucleotides line up with TRBD2. The sequence derives from a man between 45 and 60 years old with urothelial cancer. The material sequenced was PBMCs, taken around atezolizumab (anti-PD-L1) treatment. The CDR3 coding sequence is TGCGCCAGCAGCCCGAGTAGCGGGATGAACACCGGGGAGCTGTTTTTT. Encoded protein: CASSPSSGMNTGELFF.